The clone carrying this T cell receptor beta chain appeared a few times. Antigen unknown. With 3 bases removed from V and 6 bases from J, the gap between germline ends came to 11 bases. The length of the CDR3 is 13 residues. The germline CDR1 and CDR2 sequences are SGHDT and YYEEEE. A second roughly 6 to 12 cycle PCR used barcoded and J-beta primers. Each cDNA was tagged by a template-switch adaptor containing 12 random nucleotides. TCRdb re-called the 5' RACE reads through MiXCR, storing one row per CDR3 protein. This sample has more than 550,000 distinct CDR3 sequences; about 20% occur once, and the top ten carry roughly 22%. These data belong to a study of blood T cells in healthy people across ages. About the study: Template-switching capture recovered about one barcoded beta molecule per two T cells.

Study-wide points: Observed TCR beta diversity showed a strong correlation with the percentage of naive T cells as measured by flow cytometry.

This receptor was taken from a man in his sixties or seventies in good health. Sequencing used blood. The gene calls are TRBV5-6 and TRBJ2-3; D remains unclear. CDR3 sequence (DNA): TGTGCCAGCAGCTCCCGTTTACAGGATACGCAGTATTTT. It is translated as CASSSRLQDTQYF.